This entry features one T cell receptor beta chain sequence. Its antigen is not identified. This entry is derived from a study of shared clonotypes between healthy human individuals. Study conclusions and caveats: Sampling covered nothing but blood. Tissue TCR repertoires likely differ from those found in blood. A handful of donors shared about 4.8% of their naive CD4 clonotypes. Estimated richness was generally greater in naive than memory subsets.

Germline V gene data show CDR1 as SGHNT and CDR2 as YENEEA. CDR3 length: 17 residues. With 4 bases clipped from V and 4 bases from J, the junction kept 10 bases outside the gene matches. Libraries were prepared by immunoSEQ multiplex PCR; TCRdb keeps only in-frame clonotypes and omits some of them. The profile shows over 850,000 clones, around 78% of them singletons. The study drew its donors from healthy HIV-negative adults without recent acute infections or vaccinations. This TCR came from a young man in good health. Some clones in this sample may be carry-over from other donors' samples. The chain carries TRBV11-3 and TRBJ2-2, with 9 nucleotides matching TRBD2. What was sequenced was memory CD4+ T cells from PBMCs. The sample's subset: CD45RA-negative fraction. In DNA form, the CDR3 reads TGTGCCAGCAGCTCAGAGCCGCTAGCGGGATCCACCGGGGAGCTGTTTTTT. It encodes CASSSEPLAGSTGELFF.